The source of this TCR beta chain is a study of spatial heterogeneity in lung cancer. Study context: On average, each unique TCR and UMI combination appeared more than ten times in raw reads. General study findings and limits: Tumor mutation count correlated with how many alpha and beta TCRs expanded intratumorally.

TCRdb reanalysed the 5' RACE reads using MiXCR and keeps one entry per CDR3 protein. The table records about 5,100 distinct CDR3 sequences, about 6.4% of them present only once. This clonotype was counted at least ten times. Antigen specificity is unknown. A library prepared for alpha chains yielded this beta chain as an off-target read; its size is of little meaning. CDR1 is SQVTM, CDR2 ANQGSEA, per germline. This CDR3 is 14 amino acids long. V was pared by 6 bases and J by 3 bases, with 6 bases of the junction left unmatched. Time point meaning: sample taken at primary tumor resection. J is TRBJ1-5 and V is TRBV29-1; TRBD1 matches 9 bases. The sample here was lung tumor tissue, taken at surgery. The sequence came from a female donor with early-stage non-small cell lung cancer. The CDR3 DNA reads TGCAGCGTCGCGACAGGGGGGATCAATCAGCCCCAGCATTTT. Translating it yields CSVATGGINQPQHF.